The 29 T cell receptor beta chains reported below all come from one sample, sequenced in a study of T cells after yellow fever vaccination. MiXCR, applied by TCRdb to the 5' RACE reads, yields one record per CDR3 protein. This sample has some 500,000 distinct CDR3 sequences, with approximately 13% found just once. The sample in question was PBMCs, obtained on the day of the yellow fever booster vaccination. These receptors were obtained from a man younger than 40 who received the YFV17D yellow fever vaccine.

The chain links TRBV7-2 to TRBJ2-5, with TRBD1 identical over 9 bases. This CDR3 spans 17 amino acids. V lost 2 bases to trimming and J lost 1 base; unmatched junction nucleotides: 8. Germline values: CDR1 SGHTA, CDR2 FQGNSA. The CDR3 DNA sequence: TGTGCCAGCAGCTTACCAGGGACAGGGATCCTCCAAGAGACCCAGTACTTC. Protein: CASSLPGTGILQETQYF.

The chain employs TRBV10-3 and TRBJ2-5; D is unresolved. V was clipped by 3 bases and J by 5 bases, with 10 bases between them. The V gene's germline CDR1 is ENHRY and CDR2 SYGVKD. The CDR3 has 13 residues. The CDR3 bases are TGTGCCATCAGTGAATTCCAGAGGGAGACCCAGTACTTC. Its protein is CAISEFQRETQYF.

This clonotype appeared a few times. The V call is TRBV11-3, the J call TRBJ2-3, with 8 positions matching TRBD2. J gave up 6 bases and V 6 bases, and 11 bases lay outside the gene matches. The germline V gene encodes CDR1 SGHNT and CDR2 YENEEA. This CDR3 is built from 15 residues. The CDR3 DNA follows: TGTGCCAGCAGTCTTAGCGGGAAAACCCAGGATACGCAGTATTTT. It yields the protein CASSLSGKTQDTQYF.

This clonotype was detected ten times or more. The V call is TRBV6-2 or TRBV6-3, the J call TRBJ2-1; 10 bases are shared with TRBD1. The J segment lost 4 bases and the V segment lost 6 bases, leaving 21 bases of the junction unmatched. This CDR3 has 20 residues. CDR1 MNHEY and CDR2 SVGEGT come from the germline V gene. CDR3 nucleotide sequence: TGTGCCAGCAGCCACTCCTCCGGGACAGGGGTAGCGGGAAGATACAATGAGCAGTTCTTC. Translated, it gives CASSHSSGTGVAGRYNEQFF.

This chain joins TRBV20-1 and TRBJ2-1; a possible D gene is TRBD2 (6 bases). The V gene lost 5 bases and the J gene lost 4 bases, with 15 bases spanning the gap. Germline V gene sequence: CDR1 DFQATT, CDR2 SNEGSKA (reference sequence). This CDR3 spans 14 amino acids. In nucleotides, the CDR3 is TGCAGTGCTCCAAAGCCCGGGGGTTACAATGAGCAGTTCTTC. It specifies CSAPKPGGYNEQFF.

The CDR3, as DNA: TGTGCCAGCAGCTTAGCGCTCGGAAGGTCAACGGAGCAGTACTTC. Its protein is CASSLALGRSTEQYF. The chain is built from TRBV7-8 and TRBJ2-7; D remains unclear. Germline CDR1 is SGHVS and CDR2 is FQNEAQ. V lost 0 bases and J 7 bases, leaving 16 bases between the germline ends. The CDR3 is made up of 15 amino acids.

The CDR3 loop is CATSGTSGTSSYNEQFF. As DNA, the CDR3 is TGTGCCACCTCTGGGACTAGCGGAACCAGCTCCTACAATGAGCAGTTCTTC. V and J are TRBV24-1 and TRBJ2-1, with TRBD2 identical over 11 bases. Trimming cost V 9 bases and J 0 bases; bases outside gene matches: 9. Germline V gene sequence: CDR1 KGHDR, CDR2 SFDVKD. This CDR3 has 17 amino acids.

This clonotype was found a few times. V usage is TRBV20-1 and J usage is TRBJ1-5; unclear D gene. This CDR3 has 14 residues. The germline V gene encodes CDR1 DFQATT and CDR2 SNEGSKA (reference sequence). V was clipped by 3 bases and J by 4 bases, with 13 bases between them. CDR3 residues: CSASRPGDNQPQHF. The CDR3 DNA follows: TGCAGTGCTAGTCGACCAGGTGATAATCAGCCCCAGCATTTT.

This chain uses TRBV6-5 with TRBJ2-7; TRBD2 matches at 11 bases. This CDR3 comprises 15 residues. The germline V gene has CDR1 MNHEY and CDR2 SVGAGI. V was clipped by 2 bases and J by 4 bases; unmatched bases: 4. The CDR3 loop reads CASSYAGTSGYEQYF. The CDR3 nucleotides are TGTGCCAGCAGTTACGCCGGGACTAGCGGATACGAGCAGTACTTC.

The sample holds many counts of this clonotype. The chain is built from TRBV6-1 and TRBJ2-3, with a possible D match to TRBD2 (6 bases). Trimming removed 9 bases from V and 6 bases from J, with 19 bases in between. This CDR3 contains 14 residues. Germline loops: CDR1 MNHNS, CDR2 SASEGT. The CDR3 sequence is CASSGARRSDTQYF. As DNA, the CDR3 is TGTGCCAGTTCGGGAGCGCGTAGGTCCGATACGCAGTATTTT.

Worth noting for this clonotype: An end of the junction does not agree with germline; a read error may underlie this. The rearrangement uses TRBV6-6 and TRBJ2-5; tentatively, D is TRBD2 (5 bases). This CDR3 region has 13 residues. Germline V gene sequence: CDR1 MNHNY, CDR2 SVGAGI (reference sequence). Here the CDR3 DNA reads TGTGCCAGCAGCCACTATTCGAGGGCCGACCAGTGCTTC. The encoded protein is CASSHYSRADQCF.

This clonotype was observed many times. This chain uses TRBV29-1 with TRBJ2-3; no clear D. The germline V gene has CDR1 SQVTM and CDR2 ANQGSEA. The CDR3 sequence is 12 residues long. Trimming cost V 6 bases and J 4 bases, with 11 bases left between them. In nucleotides, the CDR3 is TGCAGCGTCAAGACCGGGCCAGATACGCAGTATTTT. It specifies CSVKTGPDTQYF.

Only a few counts were recorded for this clonotype. The chain carries TRBV3-1 and TRBJ2-1; no firm D call. The CDR3 is made up of 14 amino acids. Per germline, CDR1 LGHDT and CDR2 YNNKEL (reference sequence). Trimming pared 0 bases from V and 6 bases from J, leaving 9 bases between. CDR3 DNA: TGTGCCAGCAGCCAAGATAACCGAGGCAATGAGCAGTTCTTC. This translates into CASSQDNRGNEQFF.

This clonotype was seen only a few times. Its ends do not fully match the called genes, so a read error is possible. The V call is TRBV12-3 or TRBV12-4, the J call TRBJ2-1, with 10 bases lining up with TRBD2. This CDR3 is 12 amino acids long. CDR3: CASSVAGGSQFF. Written as DNA, the CDR3 is TGTGCCAGCAGTGTAGCGGGAGGCTCCCAGTTCTTC.

CDR3 residues: CASSPNSSGELFF. For the CDR3, the DNA is TGTGCCAGCAGCCCAAACAGTTCCGGGGAGCTGTTTTTT. This chain joins TRBV14 and TRBJ2-2; D is ambiguous. The CDR3 runs to 13 residues. Germline V lookup: CDR1 SGHDN, CDR2 FVKESK. The germline V and J ends were trimmed by 4 bases and 6 bases, with 9 bases remaining between them.

The V gene is TRBV2, the J gene TRBJ2-1, with D unclear. CDR3 length equals 14 residues. Trimming shortened V by 8 bases and J by 0 bases, and 11 bases separated the two germline ends. In germline, CDR1 is SNHLY, CDR2 FYNNEI. The CDR3 DNA follows: TGTGCCAGCCGCCTTCTGAGCTCCTACAATGAGCAGTTCTTC. Encoded protein: CASRLLSSYNEQFF.

This chain joins TRBV18 and TRBJ1-4, with D tentatively TRBD1 (5 bases). Germline loops: CDR1 KGHSH, CDR2 LQKENI. V lost 10 bases and J 4 bases, leaving 16 bases between the germline ends. The CDR3 runs 14 residues. The CDR3, as DNA: TGTGCCACCCAAGACAGCCTTTATAATGAAAAACTGTTTTTT. This sequence encodes CATQDSLYNEKLFF.

The V call is TRBV5-5, the J call TRBJ1-5; 8 bases align to TRBD1. The V and J ends lost 0 bases and 9 bases, in that order; junction bases with no gene match: 8. Germline V gene lookup returns CDR1 SGHKS and CDR2 YYEKEE (reference sequence). This CDR3 contains 15 residues. The CDR3 sequence is CASSLVTGAVGPQHF. CDR3 in DNA: TGTGCCAGCAGCTTGGTGACAGGGGCTGTTGGGCCCCAGCATTTT.

In this sample, this clonotype turned up a few times. This sequence joins TRBV6-1 and TRBJ1-6; D not resolved. Trimming left V 5 bases short and J 6 bases short, with 11 bases between. This CDR3 is 14 amino acids long. The germline gives CDR1 MNHNS, CDR2 SASEGT. CDR3 protein: CASSPRSANSPLHF. The CDR3, as DNA: TGTGCCAGCAGTCCTCGGTCGGCTAATTCACCCCTCCACTTT.

This clonotype was picked up a small number of times. The CDR3 DNA sequence: TGTGCCAGCAGCTCCCCCGTCGAGGGGCCCAAAGAGACCCAGTACTTC. Translating it yields CASSSPVEGPKETQYF. The V gene is TRBV5-4, the J gene TRBJ2-5; D tentatively fits TRBD1 or TRBD2 (5 bases each). Trimming removed 3 bases from V and 3 bases from J, with 18 bases in between. CDR3 size: 16 residues. CDR1 is SGHNT, CDR2 YYREEE, per germline (reference sequence).

In nucleotides, the CDR3 is TGTGCCAGCAGTTATTCTTCTGAACCTGGAAACACCATATATTTT. Amino acid sequence: CASSYSSEPGNTIYF. The V and J genes are TRBV6-5 and TRBJ1-3; D is unresolved. The CDR3 has 15 residues. V lost 3 bases and J 2 bases, leaving 11 bases between the germline ends. Germline V gives CDR1 MNHEY, CDR2 SVGAGI.

This clonotype was found many times. The chain joins TRBV20-1 to TRBJ2-2, with 12 bases matching TRBD2. The CDR3 consists of 17 residues. CDR1 is DFQATT, CDR2 SNEGSKA, per germline (reference sequence). V lost 3 bases, J lost 2 bases, and 7 bases stayed unmatched. For the CDR3, the DNA is TGCAGTGCTAGCCTGGCTAGCGGGAGGGGTAACACCGGGGAGCTGTTTTTT. Protein sequence: CSASLASGRGNTGELFF.

J is TRBJ1-3 and V is TRBV5-5; possible D gene TRBD1, 5 bases. V lost 1 base and J 0 bases, leaving 17 bases between the germline ends. CDR3 length: 18 residues. Germline V gene sequence: CDR1 SGHKS, CDR2 YYEKEE (reference sequence). CDR3 amino acids: CASSLYADGGSSGNTIYF. CDR3 sequence (DNA): TGTGCCAGCAGCTTGTATGCAGACGGGGGGAGCTCTGGAAACACCATATATTTT.

V usage is TRBV5-1 and J usage is TRBJ2-5; TRBD2 matches at 10 bases. CDR3 length: 16 amino acids. The junction had 10 bases not matched to a gene; V was cut back by 4 bases and J by 4 bases. The germline V gene has CDR1 SGHRS and CDR2 YFSETQ. CDR3 bases: TGCGCCAGCAGCCTGGGAGATCTAGCGGGAGTAGAGACCCAGTACTTC. This codes for CASSLGDLAGVETQYF.

The V and J genes are TRBV19 and TRBJ2-3, with TRBD2 matching over 9 bases. The ends lost 3 bases at V and 0 bases at J; junction bases unmatched: 1. CDR1 LNHDA and CDR2 SQIVND come from the germline V gene (reference sequence). The CDR3 covers 15 residues. This chain's CDR3 is CASSIAGGSTDTQYF. The CDR3 nucleotides read TGTGCCAGTAGTATTGCGGGAGGGAGCACAGATACGCAGTATTTT.

This clonotype was recorded at least ten times. The J gene is TRBJ2-7, the V gene TRBV7-2, with 7 bases lining up with TRBD2. The CDR3 totals 14 residues. Trimming at V came to 8 bases and at J to 2 bases, leaving 9 bases not matched to a gene. CDR1 is SGHTA and CDR2 is FQGNSA in the germline V gene. The CDR3 nucleotides are TGTGCCAGCTCGAGGGACCGGGGGGCCTACGAGCAGTACTTC. This translates into CASSRDRGAYEQYF. The full variable domain, with the rest looked up from reference TRBV7-2 and TRBJ2-7, is GAGVSQSPSNKVTEKGKDVELRCDPISGHTALYWYRQSLGQGLEFLIYFQGNSAPDKSGLPSDRFSAERTGGSVSTLTIQRTQQEDSAVYLCASSRDRGAYEQYFGPGTRLTVT.

This clonotype turned up a few times. The genes are TRBV5-6 and TRBJ2-2; D remains ambiguous. The CDR3 sequence is 17 residues long. Per germline, CDR1 SGHDT and CDR2 YYEEEE. V was clipped by 3 bases and J by 4 bases, with 19 bases between them. The CDR3 DNA is TGTGCCAGCAGCTCATTAACTTCTGGAGTTGGCACCGGGGAGCTGTTTTTT. Its protein product is CASSSLTSGVGTGELFF.

This clonotype occurred a few times. This chain links TRBV20-1 with TRBJ2-7; 13 nucleotides agree with TRBD2. There are 18 residues in the CDR3. Trimming removed 4 bases from V and 3 bases from J; junction bases left unmatched: 15. The germline gives CDR1 DFQATT, CDR2 SNEGSKA (reference sequence). The CDR3 nucleotides are TGCAGTGCTACGGGGCGGGGACTAGCGGGATTCACCCTCTACGAGCAGTACTTC. Amino acids: CSATGRGLAGFTLYEQYF.

This clonotype was counted between two and nine times. This CDR3 reads CASSPLPQETQYF. CDR3 DNA sequence: TGTGCCAGCTCACCTCTCCCTCAAGAGACCCAGTACTTC. This sequence joins TRBV18 and TRBJ2-5; D ambiguous. The V and J ends lost 3 bases and 2 bases respectively, with 7 bases between them. From germline, CDR1 is KGHSH and CDR2 LQKENI. The CDR3 contains 13 residues.